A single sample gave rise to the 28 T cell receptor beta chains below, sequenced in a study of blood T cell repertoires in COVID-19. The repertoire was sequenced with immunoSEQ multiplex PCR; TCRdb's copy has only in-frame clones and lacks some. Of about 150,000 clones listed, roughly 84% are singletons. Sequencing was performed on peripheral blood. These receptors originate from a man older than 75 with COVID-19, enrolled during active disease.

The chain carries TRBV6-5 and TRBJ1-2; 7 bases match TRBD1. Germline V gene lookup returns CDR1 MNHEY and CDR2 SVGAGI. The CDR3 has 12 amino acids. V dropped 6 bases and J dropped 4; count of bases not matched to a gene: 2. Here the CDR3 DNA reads TGTGCCAGCAGGACAGGGAGCTATGGCTACACCTTC. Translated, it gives CASRTGSYGYTF.

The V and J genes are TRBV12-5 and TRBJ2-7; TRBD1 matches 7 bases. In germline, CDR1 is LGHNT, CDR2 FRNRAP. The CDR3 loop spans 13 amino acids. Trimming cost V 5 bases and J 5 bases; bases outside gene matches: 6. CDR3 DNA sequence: TGTGCTAGTGGTAATGACAGGGCCCACGAGCAGTACTTC. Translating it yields CASGNDRAHEQYF. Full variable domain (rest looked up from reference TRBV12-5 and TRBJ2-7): DARVTQTPRHKVTEMGQEVTMRCQPILGHNTVFWYRQTMMQGLELLAYFRNRAPLDDSGMPKDRFSAEMPDATLATLKIQPSEPRDSAVYFCASGNDRAHEQYFGPGTRLTVT.

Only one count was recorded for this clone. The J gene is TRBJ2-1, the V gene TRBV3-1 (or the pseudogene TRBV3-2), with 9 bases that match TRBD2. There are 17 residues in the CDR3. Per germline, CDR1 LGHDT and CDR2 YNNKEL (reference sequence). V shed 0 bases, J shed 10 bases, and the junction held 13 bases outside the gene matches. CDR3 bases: TGTGCCAGCAGCCAAGATCGTATCGGGCTAGCGGGGAAGGAGCAGTTCTTC. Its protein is CASSQDRIGLAGKEQFF.

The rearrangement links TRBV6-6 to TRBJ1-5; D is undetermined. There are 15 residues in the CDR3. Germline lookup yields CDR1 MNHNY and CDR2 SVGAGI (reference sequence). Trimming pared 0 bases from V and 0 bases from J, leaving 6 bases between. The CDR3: CASSYSRVSNQPQHF. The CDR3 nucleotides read TGTGCCAGCAGTTACTCGCGGGTTAGCAATCAGCCCCAGCATTTT.

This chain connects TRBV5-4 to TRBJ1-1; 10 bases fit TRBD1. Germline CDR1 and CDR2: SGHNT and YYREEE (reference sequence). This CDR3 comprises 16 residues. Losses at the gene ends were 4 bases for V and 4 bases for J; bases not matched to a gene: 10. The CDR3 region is CASSRQGALRSTEAFF. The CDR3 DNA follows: TGTGCCAGCAGCCGACAGGGGGCGCTTAGAAGCACTGAAGCTTTCTTT.

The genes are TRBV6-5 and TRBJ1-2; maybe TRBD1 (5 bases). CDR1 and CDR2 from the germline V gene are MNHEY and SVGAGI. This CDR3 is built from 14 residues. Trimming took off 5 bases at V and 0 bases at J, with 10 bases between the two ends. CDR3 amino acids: CASSKQDANYGYTF. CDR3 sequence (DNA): TGTGCCAGCAGTAAACAGGATGCTAACTATGGCTACACCTTC.

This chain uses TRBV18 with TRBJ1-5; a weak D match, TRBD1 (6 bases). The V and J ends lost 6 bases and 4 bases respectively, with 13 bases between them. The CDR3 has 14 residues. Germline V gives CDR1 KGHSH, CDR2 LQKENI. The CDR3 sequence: CASSPADRNQPQHF. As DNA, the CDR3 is TGTGCCAGCTCCCCTGCGGACAGAAATCAGCCCCAGCATTTT.

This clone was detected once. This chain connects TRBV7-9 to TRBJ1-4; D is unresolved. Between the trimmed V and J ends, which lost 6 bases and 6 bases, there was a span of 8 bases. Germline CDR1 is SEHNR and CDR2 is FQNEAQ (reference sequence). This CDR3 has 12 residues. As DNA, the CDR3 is TGTGCCAGCAGAAGGGAGGATGAAAAACTGTTTTTT. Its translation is CASRREDEKLFF.

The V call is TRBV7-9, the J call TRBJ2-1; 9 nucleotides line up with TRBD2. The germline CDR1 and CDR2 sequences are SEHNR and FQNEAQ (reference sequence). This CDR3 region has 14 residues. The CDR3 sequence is CAAGGRRSYNEQFF. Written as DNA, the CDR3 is TGTGCAGCGGGGGGCCGGCGCTCCTACAATGAGCAGTTCTTC.

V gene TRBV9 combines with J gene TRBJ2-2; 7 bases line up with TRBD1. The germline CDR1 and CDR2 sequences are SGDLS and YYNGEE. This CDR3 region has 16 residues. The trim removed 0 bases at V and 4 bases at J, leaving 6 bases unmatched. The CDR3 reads CASSVGPGQPTGELFF. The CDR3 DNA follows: TGTGCCAGCAGCGTAGGGCCGGGACAGCCCACCGGGGAGCTGTTTTTT.

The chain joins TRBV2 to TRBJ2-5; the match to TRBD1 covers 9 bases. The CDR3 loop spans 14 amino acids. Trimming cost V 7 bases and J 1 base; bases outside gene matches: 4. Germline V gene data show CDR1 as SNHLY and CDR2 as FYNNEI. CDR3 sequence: CASIPGQGQETQYF. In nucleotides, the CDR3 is TGTGCCAGCATTCCGGGACAGGGCCAAGAGACCCAGTACTTC.

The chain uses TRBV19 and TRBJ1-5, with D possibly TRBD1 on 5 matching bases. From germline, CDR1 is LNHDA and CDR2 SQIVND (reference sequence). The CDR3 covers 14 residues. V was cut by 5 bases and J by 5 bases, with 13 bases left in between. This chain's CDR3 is CASSHDRIYQPQHF. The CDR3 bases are TGTGCCAGTAGTCACGACAGAATTTATCAGCCCCAGCATTTT.

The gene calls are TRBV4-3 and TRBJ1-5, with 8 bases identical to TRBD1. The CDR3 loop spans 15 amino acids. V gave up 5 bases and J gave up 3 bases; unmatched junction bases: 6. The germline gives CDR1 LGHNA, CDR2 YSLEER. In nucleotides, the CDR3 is TGCGCCAGCAGCTACAGGACAGGGAACAATCAGCCCCAGCATTTT. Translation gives CASSYRTGNNQPQHF.

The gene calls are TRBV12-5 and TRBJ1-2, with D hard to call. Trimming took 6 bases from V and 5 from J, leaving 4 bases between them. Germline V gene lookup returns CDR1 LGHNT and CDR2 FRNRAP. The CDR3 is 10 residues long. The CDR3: CASGFYGYTF. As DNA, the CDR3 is TGTGCTAGTGGCTTTTATGGCTACACCTTC.

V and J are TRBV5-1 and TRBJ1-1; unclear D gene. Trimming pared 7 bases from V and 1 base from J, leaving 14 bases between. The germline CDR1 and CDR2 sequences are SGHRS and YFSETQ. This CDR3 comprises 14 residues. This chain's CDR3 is CASSVRAPNTEAFF. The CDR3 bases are TGCGCCAGCTCCGTGAGGGCACCGAACACTGAAGCTTTCTTT.

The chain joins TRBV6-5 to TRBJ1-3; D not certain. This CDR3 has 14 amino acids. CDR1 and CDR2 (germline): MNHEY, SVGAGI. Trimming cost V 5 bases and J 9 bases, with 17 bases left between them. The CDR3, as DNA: TGTGCCAGCAGTCCCAGGTCCCGCGAGGGCACCATATATTTT. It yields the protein CASSPRSREGTIYF.

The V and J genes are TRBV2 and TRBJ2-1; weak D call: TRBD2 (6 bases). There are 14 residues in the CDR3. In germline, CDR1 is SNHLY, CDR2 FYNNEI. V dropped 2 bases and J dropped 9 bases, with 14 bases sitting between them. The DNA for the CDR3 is TGTGCCAGCAGTGAAAGCTTACTAGCCGTTGAGCAGTTCTTC. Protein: CASSESLLAVEQFF.

CDR3 DNA: TGTGCCAGCAGCCAAGATATAGGGGGCTCTGGAAACACCATATATTTT. Translated, it gives CASSQDIGGSGNTIYF. The rearrangement uses TRBV3-1 (or the pseudogene TRBV3-2) and TRBJ1-3, with a possible D match to TRBD1 (6 bases). The germline CDR1 and CDR2 sequences are LGHDT and YNNKEL (reference sequence). The CDR3 length is 16 residues. Deletions cut 0 bases from V and 0 bases from J, with 9 bases between.

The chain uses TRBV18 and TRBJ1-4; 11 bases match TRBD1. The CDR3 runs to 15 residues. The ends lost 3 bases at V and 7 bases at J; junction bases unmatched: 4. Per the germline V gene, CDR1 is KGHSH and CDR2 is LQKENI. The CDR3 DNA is TGTGCCAGCTCACCGGGAGGGACAGGGGGTGAAAAACTGTTTTTT. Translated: CASSPGGTGGEKLFF.

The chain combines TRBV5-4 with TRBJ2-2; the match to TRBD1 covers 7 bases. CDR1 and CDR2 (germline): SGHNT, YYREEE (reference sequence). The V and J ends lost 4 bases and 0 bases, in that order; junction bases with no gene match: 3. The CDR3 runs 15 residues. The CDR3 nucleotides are TGTGCCAGCAGCCGAGGACAGGCGAACACCGGGGAGCTGTTTTTT. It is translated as CASSRGQANTGELFF.

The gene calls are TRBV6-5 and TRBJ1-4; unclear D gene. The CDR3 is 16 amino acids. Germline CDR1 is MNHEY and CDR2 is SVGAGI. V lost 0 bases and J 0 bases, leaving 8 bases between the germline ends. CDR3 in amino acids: CASSYSFLATNEKLFF. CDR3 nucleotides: TGTGCCAGCAGTTACTCCTTTCTTGCAACTAATGAAAAACTGTTTTTT.

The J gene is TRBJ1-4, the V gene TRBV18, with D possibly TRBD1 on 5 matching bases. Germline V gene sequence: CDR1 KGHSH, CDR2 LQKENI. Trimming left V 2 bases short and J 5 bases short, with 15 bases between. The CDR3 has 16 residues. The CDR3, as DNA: TGTGCCAGCTCACCAGCGGGACCCCAGATAAATGAAAAACTGTTTTTT. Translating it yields CASSPAGPQINEKLFF.

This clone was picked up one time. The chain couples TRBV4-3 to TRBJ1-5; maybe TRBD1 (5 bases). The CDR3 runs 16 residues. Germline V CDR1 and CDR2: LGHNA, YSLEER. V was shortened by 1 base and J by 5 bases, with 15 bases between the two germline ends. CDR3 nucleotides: TGCGCCAGCAGCCAAGTGACGCGGGACCCCCATCAGCCCCAGCATTTT. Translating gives CASSQVTRDPHQPQHF.

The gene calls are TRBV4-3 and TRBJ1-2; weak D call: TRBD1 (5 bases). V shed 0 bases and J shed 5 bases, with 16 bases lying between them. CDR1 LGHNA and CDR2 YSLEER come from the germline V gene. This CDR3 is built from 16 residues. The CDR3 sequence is CASSQDVGKAGYGYTF. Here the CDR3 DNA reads TGCGCCAGCAGCCAAGATGTCGGTAAGGCAGGGTATGGCTACACCTTC.

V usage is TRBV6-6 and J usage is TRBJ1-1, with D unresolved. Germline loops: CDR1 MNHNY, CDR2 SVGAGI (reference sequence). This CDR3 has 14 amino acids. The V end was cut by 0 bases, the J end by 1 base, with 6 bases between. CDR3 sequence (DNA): TGTGCCAGCAGTTACTCGGCGGGGAACACTGAAGCTTTCTTT. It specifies CASSYSAGNTEAFF.

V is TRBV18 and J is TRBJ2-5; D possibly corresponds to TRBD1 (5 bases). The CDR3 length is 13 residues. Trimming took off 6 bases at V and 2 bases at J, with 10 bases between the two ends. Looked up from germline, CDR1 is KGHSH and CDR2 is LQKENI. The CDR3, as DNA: TGTGCCAGCTCGAGGACAAAACAAGAGACCCAGTACTTC. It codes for CASSRTKQETQYF.

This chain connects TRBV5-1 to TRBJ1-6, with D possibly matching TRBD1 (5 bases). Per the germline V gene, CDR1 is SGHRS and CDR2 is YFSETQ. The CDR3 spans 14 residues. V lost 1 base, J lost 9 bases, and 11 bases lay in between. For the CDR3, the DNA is TGCGCCAGCAGCTTGAATACAGGTATTTCACCCCTCCACTTT. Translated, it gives CASSLNTGISPLHF.

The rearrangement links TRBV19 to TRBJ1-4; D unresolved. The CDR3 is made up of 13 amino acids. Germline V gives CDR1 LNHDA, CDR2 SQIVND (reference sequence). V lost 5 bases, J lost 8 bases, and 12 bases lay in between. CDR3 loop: CASSASRGEKLFF. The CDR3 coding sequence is TGTGCCAGTAGTGCCTCTAGAGGCGAAAAACTGTTTTTT.